This record covers a single T cell receptor (beta chain). The germline V gene encodes CDR1 SGHTA and CDR2 FQGNSA. This CDR3 spans 15 amino acids. Trimming took off 5 bases at V and 2 bases at J, with 15 bases between the two ends. The data derive from a study of blood T cell repertoires in COVID-19. Across the whole study: COVID-19 samples collected from the United States, Italy and Spain covered acute and convalescent phases. PBMCs, B-cell-depleted T cells, or T cells provided the cDNA or gDNA that made up the material.

The authors' processing: Amplified reference gene primers provided the basis for estimating nucleated cell counts. Sequencing used immunoSEQ multiplex PCR; TCRdb keeps in-frame clones, though not all of them. V and J calls and clone size follow that table, whereas D and trimming were derived from the DNA. The repertoire has over 120,000 clones, about three quarters of them found once; the top ten carry around 4.2%. The chain carries TRBV7-2 and TRBJ2-5, with D maybe TRBD1 (6 bases). Sequencing input: peripheral blood. The sequence was collected from a woman aged 80 or over with active or convalescent COVID-19. The CDR3 DNA follows: TGTGCCAGCAGCGCTGACAGGCCGAGACAAGAGACCCAGTACTTC. Translation gives CASSADRPRQETQYF.